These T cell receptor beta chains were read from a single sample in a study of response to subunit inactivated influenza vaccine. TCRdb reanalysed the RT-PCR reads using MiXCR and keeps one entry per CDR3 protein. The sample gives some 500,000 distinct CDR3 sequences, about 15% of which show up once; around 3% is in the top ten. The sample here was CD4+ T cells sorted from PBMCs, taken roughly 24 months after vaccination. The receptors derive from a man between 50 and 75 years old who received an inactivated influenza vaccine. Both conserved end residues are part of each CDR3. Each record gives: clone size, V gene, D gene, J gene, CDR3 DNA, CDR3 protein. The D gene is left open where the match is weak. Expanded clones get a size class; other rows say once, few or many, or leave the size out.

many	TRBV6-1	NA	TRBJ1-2	TGTGCCAGCAGCACGACTTCAAACGTGCTAGGCTACACCTTC	CASSTTSNVLGYTF
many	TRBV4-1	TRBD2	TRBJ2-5	TGCGCCAGCAGCCAAGATCGGCCTAGCGGGTCGACCCAGTACTTC	CASSQDRPSGSTQYF
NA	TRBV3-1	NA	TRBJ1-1	TGTGCCAGCAGCCAAGGGGCAGAGAACACTGAAGCTTTCTTT	CASSQGAENTEAFF
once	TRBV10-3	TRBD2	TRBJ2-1	TGTGCCATCAGTTCCGGCCGGGGAAGCGGGAACAGCAATGAGCAGTTCTTC	CAISSGRGSGNSNEQFF
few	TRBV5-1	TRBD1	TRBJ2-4	TGCGCCAGCAGCACAGACAGGGGGCGGAACATTCAGTACTTC	CASSTDRGRNIQYF
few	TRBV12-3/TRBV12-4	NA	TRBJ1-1	TGTGCCAGCAGTCTTGGGCGGGGGTTGGGGAACACTGAAGCTTTCTTT	CASSLGRGLGNTEAFF
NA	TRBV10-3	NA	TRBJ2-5	TGTGCCATCAGTGATGGCGGGTCGCCCCAGTACTTC	CAISDGGSPQYF
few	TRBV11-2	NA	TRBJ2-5	TGTGCCAGCAGCTTAGATCGAAGCGGCCAAGAGACCCAGTACTTC	CASSLDRSGQETQYF
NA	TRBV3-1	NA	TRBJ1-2	TGTGCCAGCAGCCAAGATACGGCAGCTAACTATGGCTACACCTTC	CASSQDTAANYGYTF
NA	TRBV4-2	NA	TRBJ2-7	TGTGCCAGCAGCCATCCCGATCATACACGGGCCTACGAGCAGTACTTC	CASSHPDHTRAYEQYF
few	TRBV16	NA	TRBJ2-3	TGTGCCAGCAGCCGTCCACCTAGCACAGATACGCAGTATTTT	CASSRPPSTDTQYF
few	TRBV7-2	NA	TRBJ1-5	TGTGCCAGCAGCTTAGGAGGGAGCCAGCCCCAGCATTTT	CASSLGGSQPQHF
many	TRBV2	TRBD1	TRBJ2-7	TGTGCCAGCAGTCCCACCGGGACAGCTTCCTACGAGCAGTACTTC	CASSPTGTASYEQYF
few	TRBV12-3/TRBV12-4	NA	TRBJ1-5	TGTGCCAGCAGTTTCATGTGGGGCAATCAGCCCCAGCATTTT	CASSFMWGNQPQHF
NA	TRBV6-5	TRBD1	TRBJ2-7	TGTGCCAGCAGTTACTCGCAGGGGGTTTCCTACGAGCAGTACTTC	CASSYSQGVSYEQYF
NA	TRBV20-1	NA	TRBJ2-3	TGCAGTGCTAGAGACAGCTACACAGATACGCAGTATTTT	CSARDSYTDTQYF
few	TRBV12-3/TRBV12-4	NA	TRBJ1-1	TGTGCCAGCAGGGGAACGGAATTTGAAGCTTTCTTT	CASRGTEFEAFF
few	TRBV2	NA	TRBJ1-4	TGTGCCAGTCATAACCCAGGGCGGTCCGATGAAAAACTGTTTTTT	CASHNPGRSDEKLFF
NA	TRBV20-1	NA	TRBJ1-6	TGCAGTGCTAGAGATGGCGCTAGCTCCTATAATTCACCCCTCCACTTT	CSARDGASSYNSPLHF
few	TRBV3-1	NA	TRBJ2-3	TGTGCCAGCAGCCAAAGGTCAGTCACAGATACGCAGTATTTT	CASSQRSVTDTQYF
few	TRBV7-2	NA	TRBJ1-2	TGTGCCAGCAGCGAAGGACGGTTGGGAGGCTACACCTTC	CASSEGRLGGYTF
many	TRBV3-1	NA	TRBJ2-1	TGTGCCAGCAGCCAATTCAATGAGCAGTTCTTC	CASSQFNEQFF
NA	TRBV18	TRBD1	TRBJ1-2	TGTGCCAGCTCACCCACAGGGGCCGTATTCTATGGCTACACCTTC	CASSPTGAVFYGYTF
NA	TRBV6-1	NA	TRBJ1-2	TGTGCCAGCAGTGAAGCATCGGGGAGAGGCTACACCTTC	CASSEASGRGYTF
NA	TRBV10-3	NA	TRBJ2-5	TGTGCCATCAGTGAGACTAAGGGGAACCAAGAGACCCAGTACTTC	CAISETKGNQETQYF
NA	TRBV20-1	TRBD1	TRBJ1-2	TGCAGCGCTAGAAGGGGACAGGGGGCGGGTTACTATGGCTACACCTTC	CSARRGQGAGYYGYTF
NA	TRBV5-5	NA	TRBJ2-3	TGTGCCAGCAGACCAAGGCCAACCACAGATACGCAGTATTTT	CASRPRPTTDTQYF
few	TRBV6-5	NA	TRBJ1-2	TGTGCCAGCAGTTACGAGGGACGGAGGATCAGTGGCTACACCTTC	CASSYEGRRISGYTF
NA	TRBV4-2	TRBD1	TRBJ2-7	TGTGCCAGCAGCCAAGAGAGGACAGGGGCCTACGAGCAGTACTTC	CASSQERTGAYEQYF
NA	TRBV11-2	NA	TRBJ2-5	TGTGCCAGCAGCTTAGGAGCTGTGAAAGAGACCCAGTACTTC	CASSLGAVKETQYF
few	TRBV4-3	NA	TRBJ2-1	TGCGCCAGCAGCCATTCCTCACTTTACAATGAGCAGTTCTTC	CASSHSSLYNEQFF
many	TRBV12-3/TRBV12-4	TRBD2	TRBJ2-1	TGTGCCAGCAGTCTAGGACTAGCGGGGGGTAATGAGCAGTTCTTC	CASSLGLAGGNEQFF
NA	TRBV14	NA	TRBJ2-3	TGTGCCAGCAGCCAGAGGACAGCGCGATACACAGATACGCAGTATTTT	CASSQRTARYTDTQYF
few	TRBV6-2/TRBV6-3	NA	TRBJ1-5	TGTGCCAGCAGGCACGGAGGCGTCTCCGGGGTCAGCAATCAGCCCCAGCATTTT	CASRHGGVSGVSNQPQHF
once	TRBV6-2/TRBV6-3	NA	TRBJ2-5	TGTGCCAGCAGTTACGACGAGACCCAGTACTTC	CASSYDETQYF
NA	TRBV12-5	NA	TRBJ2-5	TGTGCTAGTGGTTTGGTACTAGGCACGAATACAGTGGAGACCCAGTACTTC	CASGLVLGTNTVETQYF
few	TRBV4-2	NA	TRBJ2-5	TGTGCCAGCAGCTCAAACACGGTGGCTTCGGAGACCCAGTACTTC	CASSSNTVASETQYF
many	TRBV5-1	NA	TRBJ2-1	TGTGCCAGCAGCTTGAACAGATACAATGAGCAGTTCTTC	CASSLNRYNEQFF
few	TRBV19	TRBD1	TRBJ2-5	TGTGCCAGTAGTATGGTAAACAGGGGGTTTCGCGAGACCCAGTACTTC	CASSMVNRGFRETQYF
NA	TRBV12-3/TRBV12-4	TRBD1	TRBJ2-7	TGTGCCAGCAGCCCGGGACAGGGGCTCCCCTACGAGCAGTACTTC	CASSPGQGLPYEQYF
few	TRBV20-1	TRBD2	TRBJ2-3	TGCAGTGCTAGGGTTGGACTAGCAGGCACAGATACGCAGTATTTT	CSARVGLAGTDTQYF
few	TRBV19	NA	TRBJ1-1	TGTGCCAGTAGTGCCCAAGGACGAGGGGAGACTGAAGCTTTCTTT	CASSAQGRGETEAFF
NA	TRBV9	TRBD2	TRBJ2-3	TGTGCCAGCCGCGTGGCGGGGGGCCGTCCAGATACGCAGTATTTT	CASRVAGGRPDTQYF
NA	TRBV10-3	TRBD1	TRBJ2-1	TGTGCCACCGGGTTAGGGGACAGGGGTGGAAATGAGCAGTTCTTC	CATGLGDRGGNEQFF
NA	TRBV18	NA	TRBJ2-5	TGTGCCAGCTCACCACCGGGACGGAGTTCCCAAGAGACCCAGTACTTC	CASSPPGRSSQETQYF
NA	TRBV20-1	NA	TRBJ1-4	TGCAGTGCTAGAGTCAGGGACGATAATGAAAAACTGTTTTTT	CSARVRDDNEKLFF
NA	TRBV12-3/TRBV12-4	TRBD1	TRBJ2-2	TGTGCCAGCAGTCACGGGACAGGGGCTATGAACACCGGGGAGCTGTTTTTT	CASSHGTGAMNTGELFF
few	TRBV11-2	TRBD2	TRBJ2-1	TGTGCCAGCAGCGTAGCGGGAGGGGTTTCGGATGAGCAGTTCTTC	CASSVAGGVSDEQFF
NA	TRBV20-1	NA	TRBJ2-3	TGCAGTGGGACAGCACTCACAGATACGCAGTATTTT	CSGTALTDTQYF
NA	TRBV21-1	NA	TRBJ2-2	TGTGCCAGCAGCAAAGGCCCGGGGGCCGACACCGGGGAGCTGTTTTTT	CASSKGPGADTGELFF